A single sample gave rise to the 30 T cell receptor beta chains below, sequenced in a study of prognosis after radiotherapy for stage I lung cancer. Two-round multiplex PCR amplified TCR beta CDR3 from genomic DNA. Round one of PCR was performed, and it used primers specific to each TRBV and TRBJ gene. MiXCR, applied by TCRdb to the multiplex PCR reads, yields one record per CDR3 protein. The table has roughly 26,000 distinct CDR3 sequences, about 32% seen once. The specimen was PBMCs, collected before or after stereotactic body radiation therapy (not recorded which). Receptors originate from a donor over 45 with non-small cell lung cancer.

This clonotype was counted at least ten times. A much bigger clone sits one base away, suggesting this may be a read error. The rearrangement links TRBV5-1 to TRBJ2-7; TRBD1 matches at 9 bases. CDR3 length: 16 residues. CDR1 and CDR2 (germline): SGHRS, YFSETQ. The J segment lost 4 bases and the V segment lost 3 bases, leaving 11 bases of the junction unmatched. The chain's CDR3 is CASSWAWDREWYEQYF. The CDR3 bases are TGCGCCAGCAGCTGGGCCTGGGACAGGGAGTGGTACGAGCAGTACTTC.

In the case of this clonotype: This probably arose from a read error, given a far larger clone one base away. The chain joins TRBV6-4 to TRBJ1-3; 7 bases agree with TRBD1. Germline assignment: CDR1 MRHNA and CDR2 SNTAGT. CDR3 length: 16 residues. After removal of 5 bases from V and 0 bases from J, the junction contained 7 bases not matched to a gene. CDR3: CASSRGTVNSGNTIYF. CDR3 bases: TGTGCCAGCAGTAGAGGGACAGTCAACTCTGGAAACACCATATATTTT.

In its sample, this clonotype was seen many times. V and J are TRBV7-8 and TRBJ1-4, with D unclear. The CDR3 loop spans 16 amino acids. The germline V gene has CDR1 SGHVS and CDR2 FQNEAQ. Trimming pared 5 bases from V and 0 bases from J, leaving 13 bases between. CDR3 DNA sequence: TGTGCCAGCAGCACGATGACTGGGACAACTAATGAAAAACTGTTTTTT. Translating gives CASSTMTGTTNEKLFF.

Comments on this clonotype: A much bigger clone sits one base away, suggesting this may be a read error. For the CDR3, the DNA is TGCGCCAGCATCTCGGACCCACAGGGGACGACCCACGAGCAGTACTTC. Amino acid sequence: CASISDPQGTTHEQYF. This sequence joins TRBV5-1 and TRBJ2-7, with TRBD1 matching 7 bases. The germline V gene encodes CDR1 SGHRS and CDR2 YFSETQ. The CDR3 totals 16 residues. V gave up 6 bases and J gave up 5 bases; unmatched junction bases: 17.

This clonotype was counted ten times or more. V usage is TRBV3-1 and J usage is TRBJ2-7, with 9 bases aligning to TRBD2. The germline gives CDR1 LGHDT, CDR2 YNNKEL (reference sequence). With 6 bases clipped from V and 4 bases from J, the junction kept 7 bases outside the gene matches. The CDR3 loop spans 14 amino acids. The CDR3 DNA follows: TGTGCCAGCAGGCGGGGGGGGCTGGGGTACGAGCAGTACTTC. Protein sequence: CASRRGGLGYEQYF.

As to this clonotype: This may stem from a read error, because a much larger clone lies one nucleotide away. This chain joins TRBV12-3 or TRBV12-4 and TRBJ1-1, with D hard to call. The CDR3 covers 13 residues. The CDR3 DNA is TGTTCCAGCAGTTTGGGTCAGAACACTGAAGCTTTCTTT. Amino acids: CSSSLGQNTEAFF.

V usage is TRBV6-2 or TRBV6-3 and J usage is TRBJ2-3; D perhaps matches TRBD2 (5 bases). The CDR3 has 14 residues. Germline assignment: CDR1 MNHEY and CDR2 SVGEGT. With 6 bases removed from V and 3 bases from J, the gap between germline ends came to 13 bases. CDR3 sequence: CASRARDGTDTQYF. As DNA, the CDR3 is TGTGCCAGCAGAGCCCGGGATGGGACAGATACGCAGTATTTT.

This clonotype was observed a handful of times. This may come from a read error, since a much larger clone is one base off. The chain joins TRBV9 to TRBJ2-1; 9 bases align to TRBD2. From germline, CDR1 is SGDLS and CDR2 YYNGEE. CDR3 length: 15 amino acids. Unmatched junction bases numbered 6, after V lost 0 bases and J lost 8 bases. The CDR3 sequence: CASSVEAGGYDEQFF. In nucleotides, the CDR3 is TGTGCCAGCAGCGTAGAAGCGGGGGGTTACGATGAGCAGTTCTTC.

Ten or more counts support this clonotype. The chain combines TRBV27 with TRBJ2-5; D not resolved. Trimming stripped 2 bases from V and 7 bases from J, with 14 bases between. Germline V gene lookup returns CDR1 MNHEY and CDR2 SMNVEV (reference sequence). The CDR3 covers 14 residues. CDR3 in DNA: TGTGCCAGCAGTTTAGCAGCCCCGATTGTGACCCAGTACTTC. Protein: CASSLAAPIVTQYF.

Comment on this clonotype: Possible read error: a much larger clone is one base away. The rearrangement links TRBV9 to TRBJ1-1, with D possibly being TRBD1 (6 bases). Germline CDR1 SGDLS, CDR2 YYNGEE. The CDR3 is 15 amino acids. CDR3: CASSAGHLGNTEALF. The CDR3 DNA reads TGTGCCAGCAGCGCGGGACACCTAGGGAACACTGAAGCTCTCTTT.

V and J are TRBV20-1 and TRBJ1-2; 8 bases line up with TRBD1. Germline V lookup: CDR1 DFQATT, CDR2 SNEGSKA (reference sequence). The CDR3 length is 15 residues. V trimming: 4 bases; J trimming: 4 bases; junction bases outside the gene matches: 11. The CDR3 loop reads CSATELGQDPYGYTF. CDR3 coding DNA: TGCAGTGCTACAGAACTGGGACAGGATCCCTATGGCTACACCTTC.

Ten or more counts support this clonotype. The rearrangement uses TRBV5-6 and TRBJ1-2; 7 bases line up with TRBD1. The CDR3 is 15 amino acids. Germline CDR1 SGHDT, CDR2 YYEEEE. The J segment lost 4 bases and the V segment lost 4 bases, leaving 10 bases of the junction unmatched. The CDR3 nucleotides are TGTGCCAGCAGCAAAAGGCCGGGACAGAGCTATGGCTACACCTTC. It yields the protein CASSKRPGQSYGYTF. Based on the CDR3 plus reference TRBV5-6 and TRBJ1-2, the full variable domain is DAGVTQSPTHLIKTRGQQVTLRCSPKSGHDTVSWYQQALGQGPQFIFQYYEEEERQRGNFPDRFSGHQFPNYSSELNVNALLLGDSALYLCASSKRPGQSYGYTFGSGTRLTVV.

This clonotype was observed at least ten times. V gene TRBV20-1 combines with J gene TRBJ2-1; 8 nucleotides match TRBD2. The length of the CDR3 is 15 residues. Germline CDR1 and CDR2: DFQATT and SNEGSKA (reference sequence). Trimming cost V 0 bases and J 9 bases; bases outside gene matches: 10. The CDR3 sequence: CSARDWPAGDPEQFF. In nucleotides, the CDR3 is TGCAGTGCTAGAGATTGGCCAGCGGGAGACCCTGAGCAGTTCTTC.

The chain joins TRBV29-1 to TRBJ2-7; D is undetermined. Germline V gene sequence: CDR1 SQVTM, CDR2 ANQGSEA. The CDR3 is made up of 11 amino acids. V was trimmed by 7 bases and J by 1 base, leaving 8 bases between them. CDR3 loop: CSALSSYEQYF. The CDR3, as DNA: TGCAGCGCTTTATCGTCCTACGAGCAGTACTTC.

This clonotype was observed at least ten times. This chain links TRBV7-9 with TRBJ2-3; unclear D gene. Trimming left V 1 base short and J 0 bases short, with 5 bases between. Germline V gene sequence: CDR1 SEHNR, CDR2 FQNEAQ (reference sequence). This CDR3 region has 14 residues. The CDR3, as DNA: TGTGCCAGCAGCTTAGAGAAAAGCACAGATACGCAGTATTTT. Translating it yields CASSLEKSTDTQYF.

This clonotype was recorded at least ten times. The genes are TRBV10-3 and TRBJ1-2; the D gene is possibly TRBD1 (5 bases). V dropped 3 bases and J dropped 2 bases, with 19 bases sitting between them. The germline V gene has CDR1 ENHRY and CDR2 SYGVKD. The CDR3 covers 17 residues. In nucleotides, the CDR3 is TGTGCCATCAGTGACAGGGAAAGGCTTACTTCGAACTATGGCTACACCTTC. This gives the protein CAISDRERLTSNYGYTF.

The rearrangement links TRBV4-1 to TRBJ2-1, with TRBD2 matching over 10 bases. V dropped 4 bases and J dropped 6; count of bases not matched to a gene: 12. CDR1 and CDR2 from the germline V gene are MGHRA and YSYEKL. The CDR3 spans 17 residues. CDR3 DNA: TGCGCCAGCAGCCTCAAGACCGGACTAGCGGTTCCCAATGAGCAGTTCTTC. As protein: CASSLKTGLAVPNEQFF.

This clonotype was counted ten times or more. The chain couples TRBV11-2 to TRBJ1-1; D call uncertain. The germline gives CDR1 SGHAT, CDR2 FQNNGV. V lost 4 bases and J lost 8, with 5 bases in between. The CDR3 extends over 10 amino acids. The CDR3 DNA reads as TGTGCCAGCAGCTCTGGAGAAGCTTTCTTT. It specifies CASSSGEAFF.

This clonotype turned up a few times. It may be a read error: a sequence one base away is much more abundant. The conserved final phenylalanine or tryptophan is absent from the CDR3, which likely points to a read error. The chain is built from TRBV30 and TRBJ2-7; D possibly corresponds to TRBD1 (6 bases). The germline V and J ends were trimmed by 3 bases and 5 bases, with 11 bases remaining between them. Germline values: CDR1 GTSNPN, CDR2 SVGIG (reference sequence). The CDR3 has 12 amino acids. CDR3 region: CAWSRGSDEQYL. The CDR3 DNA is TGTGCCTGGAGCAGGGGATCCGACGAGCAGTACCTC.

CDR3 nucleotide sequence: TGTGCCAGCAGTTTAAAAGGCCTCGCCTACAATGAGCAGTTCTTC. Amino acids: CASSLKGLAYNEQFF. The chain links TRBV6-2 or TRBV6-3 to TRBJ2-1; D call uncertain. Trimming pared 4 bases from V and 2 bases from J, leaving 12 bases between. CDR3 size: 15 residues. Germline V gene data show CDR1 as MNHEY and CDR2 as SVGEGT.

This clonotype has at least ten counts. This rearrangement joins TRBV5-4 to TRBJ2-7, with 16 bases identical to TRBD2. Germline-derived CDR1 and CDR2 are SGHNT and YYREEE (reference sequence). The CDR3 has 17 residues. Trimming took 4 bases from V and 2 from J; bases not matched to a gene: 6. CDR3 loop: CASSGGLAGGLPYEQYF. The CDR3 coding sequence is TGTGCCAGCAGCGGGGGACTAGCGGGAGGGCTCCCCTACGAGCAGTACTTC.

This clonotype was counted ten times or more. The chain couples TRBV5-1 to TRBJ2-7, with 12 bases aligning to TRBD2. The CDR3 has 15 amino acids. Germline lookup yields CDR1 SGHRS and CDR2 YFSETQ. V was clipped by 1 base and J by 2 bases; unmatched bases: 1. Here the CDR3 reads CASSLRTSGAYEQYF. Here the CDR3 DNA reads TGCGCCAGCAGCTTGAGGACTAGCGGGGCCTACGAGCAGTACTTC.

This chain joins TRBV28 and TRBJ2-6, with D perhaps matching TRBD1 or TRBD2 (5 bases each). V was shortened by 4 bases and J by 1 base, with 17 bases between the two germline ends. There are 18 residues in the CDR3. The germline gives CDR1 MDHEN, CDR2 SYDVKM. The CDR3 spells CASSSGIGTASGANVLTF. The DNA for the CDR3 is TGTGCCAGCAGTTCCGGTATTGGGACGGCTTCTGGGGCCAACGTCCTGACTTTC. Full variable domain (outside the CDR3, taken from reference TRBV28 and TRBJ2-6): DVKVTQSSRYLVKRTGEKVFLECVQDMDHENMFWYRQDPGLGLRLIYFSYDVKMKEKGDIPEGYSVSREKKERFSLILESASTNQTSMYLCASSSGIGTASGANVLTFGAGSRLTVL.

With respect to this clonotype: This likely stems from a read error, as it lies one base from a far larger clone. V and J are TRBV6-9 and TRBJ1-2, with D hard to call. The CDR3 is 14 amino acids. In germline, CDR1 is MNHGY, CDR2 SVAAGI. Trimming left V 5 bases short and J 9 bases short, with 19 bases between. Here the CDR3 reads CASSEGGRAYCYTF. In nucleotides, the CDR3 is TGTGCCAGCAGTGAAGGAGGGAGGGCTTACTGCTACACCTTC.

This clonotype has at least ten counts. The chain uses TRBV11-2 and TRBJ2-7; D gene ambiguous. The length of the CDR3 is 13 residues. V dropped 2 bases and J dropped 4 bases, with 9 bases sitting between them. Germline CDR1 reads SGHAT; CDR2 reads FQNNGV. The CDR3 protein is CASSLLVPYEQYF. The CDR3 DNA sequence: TGTGCCAGCAGCTTACTAGTTCCTTACGAGCAGTACTTC.

In its sample, this clonotype was seen many times. The CDR3 DNA is TGCAGTGCTAGGTTTATTAACACTGAAGCTTTCTTT. Translation gives CSARFINTEAFF. J is TRBJ1-1 and V is TRBV20-1; D gene uncertain. Per germline, CDR1 DFQATT and CDR2 SNEGSKA (reference sequence). CDR3 length: 12 amino acids. V gave up 3 bases and J gave up 2 bases, with 7 bases separating them.

Many counts were recorded for this clonotype. The chain joins TRBV28 to TRBJ1-2; no definite D call. Per germline, CDR1 MDHEN and CDR2 SYDVKM. There are 14 residues in the CDR3. Trimming pared 6 bases from V and 0 bases from J, leaving 11 bases between. CDR3 amino acids: CASRWGKANYGYTF. DNA for the CDR3: TGTGCCAGCAGGTGGGGAAAAGCTAACTATGGCTACACCTTC.

With respect to this clonotype: It may be a read error: a sequence one base away is much more abundant. V gene TRBV20-1 combines with J gene TRBJ1-5; maybe TRBD1 (5 bases). CDR1 DFQATT and CDR2 SNEGSKA come from the germline V gene (reference sequence). V gave up 3 bases and J gave up 5 bases, with 8 bases separating them. The CDR3 runs 12 residues. The CDR3 DNA reads TGCAGTGCTAGTGAGGGGTATCAGCCCCAGCATTTT. It specifies CSASEGYQPQHF.

At least ten counts were recorded for this clonotype. The genes are TRBV3-1 and TRBJ2-7; D is perhaps TRBD1 (5 bases). The CDR3 covers 13 residues. Per germline, CDR1 LGHDT and CDR2 YNNKEL (reference sequence). V lost 0 bases and J lost 7, with 10 bases in between. The CDR3 DNA sequence: TGTGCCAGCAGCCAAGACAGGGCAGGAGAGCAGTACTTC. Translating it yields CASSQDRAGEQYF.

This clonotype was seen ten or more times. The chain employs TRBV7-9 and TRBJ2-5; D may be TRBD1 or TRBD2 (5 bases each). The V end lost 10 bases, the J end lost 5 bases, and 20 bases lay between the germline ends. This CDR3 is built from 14 residues. From germline, CDR1 is SEHNR and CDR2 FQNEAQ (reference sequence). The CDR3, as DNA: TGTGCCACCTTGATCGGGGCGTTTGGGGAGACCCAGTACTTC. Its translation is CATLIGAFGETQYF.